These 19 T cell receptor beta chains originate from one sample sequenced in a study of control samples from healthy donors and cancer patients. Clones were sequenced by immunoSEQ multiplex PCR, and TCRdb holds only the in-frame ones, with some missing. Among about 98,000 clones listed, approximately 78% were seen once. Sequenced input: blood. Receptors were obtained from a man aged 55 to 70 in good health.

This clone was seen a few times. The CDR3, as DNA: TGTGCCAGCAGCGCAGTCGGAGGAAACGGAAACACCATATATTTT. Encoded protein: CASSAVGGNGNTIYF. The chain uses TRBV5-6 and TRBJ1-3; no reliable D call. V lost 4 bases and J lost 4, with 15 bases in between. This CDR3 has 15 residues. Looked up from germline, CDR1 is SGHDT and CDR2 is YYEEEE.

V usage is TRBV5-6 and J usage is TRBJ1-6; a weak D match, TRBD1 (5 bases). The CDR3 has 15 residues. Trimming took off 3 bases at V and 9 bases at J, with 16 bases between the two ends. Germline CDR1 is SGHDT and CDR2 is YYEEEE. The CDR3 is CASSYGSGGGSPLHF. CDR3 DNA: TGTGCCAGCAGCTACGGATCTGGGGGAGGTTCACCCCTCCACTTT.

This clone has just one count. V gene TRBV30 combines with J gene TRBJ1-1; 7 nucleotides agree with TRBD1. Germline V gene lookup returns CDR1 GTSNPN and CDR2 SVGIG (reference sequence). Germline trimming cut 5 bases from V and 10 bases from J; bases unmatched to any gene: 13. This CDR3 has 13 amino acids. The CDR3 spells CAWLTTGVQGAFF. The CDR3, as DNA: TGTGCCTGGCTTACCACAGGGGTCCAAGGAGCTTTCTTT.

In this sample, this clone turned up a few times. The CDR3 coding sequence is TGTGCCAGCAGCTTTAGCGGACGTTACGAGCAGTACTTC. Protein sequence: CASSFSGRYEQYF. V gene TRBV7-2 combines with J gene TRBJ2-7; TRBD2 might be the D (6 bases). The CDR3 spans 13 residues. V was shortened by 3 bases and J by 4 bases, with 10 bases between the two germline ends. Germline-derived CDR1 and CDR2 are SGHTA and FQGNSA.

The count of this clone is one. The chain has TRBV27 and TRBJ2-7; D assignment may be TRBD1 or TRBD2 (5 bases each). Trimming left V 2 bases short and J 7 bases short, with 12 bases between. From germline, CDR1 is MNHEY and CDR2 SMNVEV (reference sequence). CDR3 length: 13 amino acids. The chain's CDR3 is CASSLGVGEEQYF. In nucleotides, the CDR3 is TGTGCCAGCAGTTTAGGCGTGGGGGAAGAGCAGTACTTC.

This clone came up once. The gene calls are TRBV7-2 and TRBJ1-1; TRBD1 is a possible D gene (5 bases). The V end was cut by 4 bases, the J end by 5 bases, with 17 bases between. CDR3 size: 15 residues. Germline values: CDR1 SGHTA, CDR2 FQGNSA. CDR3 sequence reads: CASSSHTGSGTEAFF. The CDR3 bases are TGTGCCAGCAGCTCGCACACAGGAAGCGGAACTGAAGCTTTCTTT.

The J gene is TRBJ2-1, the V gene TRBV3-1 (or the pseudogene TRBV3-2); D not resolved. This CDR3 comprises 10 residues. Germline-derived CDR1 and CDR2 are LGHDT and YNNKEL (reference sequence). Trimming cost V 4 bases and J 9 bases, with 4 bases left between them. The CDR3 is CASSPSEQFF. DNA for the CDR3: TGTGCCAGCAGCCCTAGTGAGCAGTTCTTC.

The V and J genes are TRBV7-8 and TRBJ1-5, with 8 bases that match TRBD1. The CDR3 spans 15 residues. The V gene end was trimmed by 5 bases and the J gene end by 4 bases; junction bases not matched to a gene: 7. The germline V gene encodes CDR1 SGHVS and CDR2 FQNEAQ. In DNA, the CDR3 is TGTGCCAGCAGCCGGGACAGGCGTTCAAATCAGCCCCAGCATTTT. It codes for CASSRDRRSNQPQHF.

The chain carries TRBV20-1 and TRBJ2-7; the D gene is possibly TRBD1 (6 bases). Germline CDR1 and CDR2: DFQATT and SNEGSKA (reference sequence). There are 12 residues in the CDR3. Trimming took off 3 bases at V and 4 bases at J, with 10 bases between the two ends. The CDR3 DNA is TGCAGTGCTAGTGAACAGGGTTACGAGCAGTACTTC. This translates into CSASEQGYEQYF.

The genes are TRBV10-3 and TRBJ1-1; D is perhaps TRBD1 (6 bases). Germline V gene sequence: CDR1 ENHRY, CDR2 SYGVKD. V was pared by 6 bases and J by 10 bases, with 15 bases between. There are 12 residues in the CDR3. This CDR3 is CAIRGGGARAFF. In nucleotides, the CDR3 is TGTGCCATCAGAGGTGGGGGGGCGCGAGCTTTCTTT.

This clone is a singleton in its sample. The chain is built from TRBV5-1 and TRBJ2-5; D possibly corresponds to TRBD2 (6 bases). Germline V gene data show CDR1 as SGHRS and CDR2 as YFSETQ. This CDR3 is built from 15 residues. V lost 4 bases to trimming and J lost 2 bases, with 15 bases between them. This CDR3 reads CASSPRGGIQETQYF. The CDR3 coding sequence is TGCGCCAGCAGCCCGCGGGGTGGGATACAAGAGACCCAGTACTTC. Full variable domain (remainder filled in from reference TRBV5-1 and TRBJ2-5): KAGVTQTPRYLIKTRGQQVTLSCSPISGHRSVSWYQQTPGQGLQFLFEYFSETQRNKGNFPGRFSGRQFSNSRSEMNVSTLELGDSALYLCASSPRGGIQETQYFGPGTRLLVL.

This clone is a singleton in its sample. The V gene is TRBV11-2, the J gene TRBJ2-1; 8 bases agree with TRBD2. V dropped 2 bases and J dropped 0; count of bases not matched to a gene: 6. Germline-derived CDR1 and CDR2 are SGHAT and FQNNGV. The CDR3 is 17 amino acids. CDR3 nucleotide sequence: TGTGCCAGCAGCTTACGGGGGGGCAGAGCCTCCTACAATGAGCAGTTCTTC. It encodes CASSLRGGRASYNEQFF.

The V gene is TRBV7-9, the J gene TRBJ1-1; D perhaps matches TRBD1 (5 bases). The germline V and J ends were trimmed by 3 bases and 11 bases, with 13 bases remaining between them. Germline values: CDR1 SEHNR, CDR2 FQNEAQ (reference sequence). CDR3 length: 12 residues. CDR3 sequence: CASSFGVSGAFF. The CDR3 DNA is TGTGCCAGCAGCTTCGGGGTCTCAGGGGCTTTCTTT.

The chain carries TRBV10-3 and TRBJ2-3; D perhaps matches TRBD1 (6 bases). Trimming shortened V by 3 bases and J by 2 bases, and 9 bases separated the two germline ends. Germline lookup yields CDR1 ENHRY and CDR2 SYGVKD. The CDR3 runs to 14 residues. The CDR3 sequence: CAISDGGLTDTQYF. The CDR3, as DNA: TGTGCCATCAGTGATGGGGGCCTCACAGATACGCAGTATTTT.

V and J are TRBV5-1 and TRBJ2-6; weak D call: TRBD1 (5 bases). Germline CDR1 is SGHRS and CDR2 is YFSETQ. V was trimmed by 4 bases and J by 0 bases, leaving 14 bases between them. The CDR3 totals 17 residues. The CDR3 region has the DNA TGCGCCAGCAGCAGCAACAGGATTTTCTCTGGGGCCAACGTCCTGACTTTC. It encodes CASSSNRIFSGANVLTF.

The gene calls are TRBV11-3 and TRBJ2-1; 9 bases agree with TRBD2. In germline, CDR1 is SGHNT, CDR2 YENEEA. After removal of 5 bases from V and 7 bases from J, the junction contained 9 bases not matched to a gene. The CDR3 extends over 15 amino acids. The CDR3 here is CASSPRGSGGNEQFF. For the CDR3, the DNA is TGTGCCAGCAGCCCCAGGGGGAGCGGGGGGAATGAGCAGTTCTTC.

The chain's CDR3 is CASSQVALEQYF. In DNA, the CDR3 is TGTGCCAGCAGTCAGGTCGCTCTCGAGCAGTACTTC. The V and J genes are TRBV12-3 or TRBV12-4 and TRBJ2-7; D gene unclear. V lost 5 bases to trimming and J lost 6 bases, with 11 bases between them. The CDR3 consists of 12 residues.

This clone was detected only once. The V and J genes are TRBV6-1 and TRBJ1-1; D remains unclear. V was trimmed by 1 base and J by 3 bases, leaving 9 bases between them. CDR1 is MNHNS, CDR2 SASEGT, per germline. CDR3 length: 14 amino acids. CDR3 residues: CASSEERVYTEAFF. CDR3 DNA: TGTGCCAGCAGTGAAGAGCGGGTGTACACTGAAGCTTTCTTT.

The chain uses TRBV28 and TRBJ2-5; 12 bases are shared with TRBD1. V dropped 8 bases and J dropped 5; count of bases not matched to a gene: 6. Germline CDR1 reads MDHEN; CDR2 reads SYDVKM. The length of the CDR3 is 14 residues. The CDR3 spells CASQKGQGAETQYF. In nucleotides, the CDR3 is TGTGCCAGCCAGAAGGGACAGGGGGCCGAGACCCAGTACTTC.